This section outlines one TCR beta chain sequence together with its context. The antigen remains undetermined. Sequenced by immunoSEQ multiplex PCR; TCRdb stores in-frame clones only, minus some. Here the sample spans 150,000 or so clones, 70% to 90% being singletons. The data belong to a study of T cell responses to AZD1222 COVID-19 vaccine. Points from the study as a whole: Nearly half of spike-specific TCRs reportedly go after variant regions that carry no mutations. Once two AZD1222 doses were given, Spike-specific TCR breadth and depth went up. Researchers took repertoire samples only after the peak T cell response had come. Clonal diversity was possibly underestimated, and the donors were mostly white British, with more females.

The CDR3 consists of 16 residues. V lost 3 bases and J 0 bases, leaving 12 bases between the germline ends. The germline CDR1 and CDR2 sequences are GTSNPN and SVGIG (reference sequence). The sequenced sample was peripheral blood, obtained on day 0 of MenACWY control vaccination. The chain carries TRBV30 and TRBJ2-6; TRBD1 might be the D (6 bases). The sequence derives from an adult in good health. CDR3 bases: TGTGCCTGGAGGCGCAGGGGCACCTCTGGGGCCAACGTCCTGACTTTC. Protein sequence: CAWRRRGTSGANVLTF.